This T cell receptor (beta chain) is drawn from a study of shared clonotypes between healthy human individuals. CD45RO-negative CD8 cells positively selected for CCR7 made up the naive population, which excluded terminally differentiated effector memory CD45RA+ cells. Trimming shortened V by 6 bases and J by 1 base, and 12 bases separated the two germline ends. Germline CDR1 reads MNHEY; CDR2 reads SMNVEV (reference sequence). The length of the CDR3 is 14 residues. Clones were sequenced by immunoSEQ multiplex PCR, and TCRdb holds only the in-frame ones, with some missing. This table has about 2.2 million clones, 93% appearing once.

The sample comprised naive CD8+ T cells from PBMCs. The TCR sequence derives from a man aged 18 to 30 in good health. Some clones in this sample may be carry-over from other donors' samples. The V call is TRBV27, the J call TRBJ1-1; no clear D. CDR3 DNA: TGTGCCAGCAGCCAAGGATGGGAGAACACTGAAGCTTTCTTT. The encoded protein is CASSQGWENTEAFF.